The present T cell receptor (beta chain) was sequenced within a study of early T cells in non-severe SARS-CoV-2 infection. TCRdb independently ran MiXCR on the 5' RACE reads; one entry per CDR3 protein. The sample lists about 110,000 distinct CDR3 sequences, around 10% occurring once. The CDR3 is made up of 15 amino acids. Germline CDR1 is SGHNT and CDR2 is YYREEE (reference sequence). V was trimmed by 2 bases and J by 5 bases, leaving 13 bases between them. This clonotype appeared many times. The chain recombines TRBV5-4 with TRBJ1-4, with D perhaps matching TRBD1 (6 bases). This TCR was recovered from an adult who was a healthcare worker with PCR-confirmed SARS-CoV-2 infection or an uninfected control (not recorded which). What was sequenced was whole blood. The chain's CDR3 is CASSFNGQLNEKLFF. The DNA of the CDR3 is TGTGCCAGCAGCTTCAACGGACAGTTAAATGAAAAACTGTTTTTT.